One sample yielded the 28 T cell receptor beta chains listed below, sequenced in a study of T-cell memory formation after mild COVID-19. TCRdb re-analysed the 5' RACE reads in MiXCR, keeping a single row per CDR3 protein. The sample gives 500,000 to 650,000 distinct CDR3 sequences, about 20% of which show up once; roughly 9.1% is in the top ten. Material for sequencing was PBMCs or a T cell subset sorted from them (not recorded which). The source is an adult woman who had mild COVID-19 (a few samples of this study predate the infection). Cell type and time point are not known.

This chain links TRBV7-9 with TRBJ2-3; unclear D gene. Germline lookup yields CDR1 SEHNR and CDR2 FQNEAQ (reference sequence). V shed 5 bases and J shed 6 bases, with 9 bases lying between them. The CDR3 totals 12 residues. The CDR3: CASSPAVDTQYF. The CDR3 coding sequence is TGTGCCAGCAGCCCCGCGGTGGATACGCAGTATTTT.

This clonotype was seen more than once but under ten times. This rearrangement joins TRBV9 to TRBJ2-1, with D perhaps matching TRBD1 (6 bases). Germline loops: CDR1 SGDLS, CDR2 YYNGEE. The CDR3 contains 16 residues. Deletions cut 0 bases from V and 6 bases from J, with 16 bases between. CDR3 loop: CASSVGPGVPRNEQFF. The CDR3 DNA reads TGTGCCAGCAGCGTAGGCCCAGGGGTCCCTCGCAATGAGCAGTTCTTC.

The chain links TRBV5-1 to TRBJ1-1; the D is unclear. There are 16 residues in the CDR3. Germline-derived CDR1 and CDR2 are SGHRS and YFSETQ. V lost 2 bases to trimming and J lost 4 bases, with 18 bases between them. CDR3 in DNA: TGCGCCAGCAGCTTTGGTCAAGCCCACTCGGGCACTGAAGCTTTCTTT. It codes for CASSFGQAHSGTEAFF.

This clonotype occurred once. This chain connects TRBV10-3 to TRBJ1-5; D is unclear. The CDR3 has 13 amino acids. Germline loops: CDR1 ENHRY, CDR2 SYGVKD. V dropped 0 bases and J dropped 5 bases, with 5 bases sitting between them. The CDR3 DNA is TGTGCCATCAGTGAGTCGAACGATCAGCCCCAGCATTTT. Protein sequence: CAISESNDQPQHF.

V gene TRBV29-1 combines with J gene TRBJ1-2, with TRBD1 matching over 7 bases. Germline assignment: CDR1 SQVTM and CDR2 ANQGSEA. J lost 0 bases, V lost 3 bases, and 10 bases had no gene match. This CDR3 is built from 16 residues. The CDR3 coding sequence is TGCAGCGTTGAGCGAGGGGCGCAGGGGGCTAACTATGGCTACACCTTC. Encoded protein: CSVERGAQGANYGYTF.

The chain is built from TRBV19 and TRBJ2-7; 13 bases are shared with TRBD2. Germline loops: CDR1 LNHDA, CDR2 SQIVND (reference sequence). The CDR3 has 15 amino acids. J was trimmed by 6 bases and V by 7 bases; bases with no gene match: 9. The CDR3 reads CASTLTSGRGSEQYF. CDR3 sequence (DNA): TGTGCCAGTACCCTTACTAGCGGGAGGGGTAGCGAGCAGTACTTC. The variable domain in full, completed from reference TRBV19 and TRBJ2-7, reads DGGITQSPKYLFRKEGQNVTLSCEQNLNHDAMYWYRQDPGQGLRLIYYSQIVNDFQKGDIAEGYSVSREKKESFPLTVTSAQKNPTAFYLCASTLTSGRGSEQYFGPGTRLTVT.

The CDR3 DNA follows: TGTGCCAGCAGCTTAAACAGCGAGAGCTCCTACGAGCAGTACTTC. Amino acid sequence: CASSLNSESSYEQYF. The J gene is TRBJ2-7, the V gene TRBV7-3; D is ambiguous. The CDR3 consists of 15 residues. V lost 1 base and J lost 0, with 10 bases in between. Germline CDR1 reads SGHTA; CDR2 reads FQGTGA.

The rearrangement joins TRBV2 to TRBJ2-7; D perhaps matches TRBD2 (5 bases). V was clipped by 2 bases and J by 4 bases, with 18 bases between them. The germline V gene has CDR1 SNHLY and CDR2 FYNNEI. The CDR3 covers 16 residues. CDR3 protein: CASSERLVAGGYEQYF. As DNA, the CDR3 is TGTGCCAGCAGTGAAAGGCTTGTGGCAGGCGGGTACGAGCAGTACTTC.

This clonotype was found a few times. The genes are TRBV30 and TRBJ1-1; possible D gene TRBD1, 5 bases. Looked up from germline, CDR1 is GTSNPN and CDR2 is SVGIG (reference sequence). The V end was cut by 3 bases, the J end by 11 bases, with 19 bases between. CDR3 length: 13 amino acids. CDR3 in DNA: TGTGCCTGGAGACAAAACCGGGGGGTGGAGGCTTTCTTT. Translating gives CAWRQNRGVEAFF.

Only a few counts were recorded for this clonotype. The chain uses TRBV7-9 and TRBJ2-7; 8 nucleotides line up with TRBD2. The trim removed 5 bases at V and 6 bases at J, leaving 15 bases unmatched. Germline V lookup: CDR1 SEHNR, CDR2 FQNEAQ (reference sequence). The CDR3 contains 16 residues. CDR3 protein: CASSLENPGGNFEQYF. CDR3 in DNA: TGTGCCAGCAGCCTCGAAAATCCGGGGGGGAATTTCGAGCAGTACTTC.

This clonotype was recorded many times. The chain employs TRBV7-9 and TRBJ2-5, with a weak D call TRBD2 (5 bases). CDR1 SEHNR and CDR2 FQNEAQ come from the germline V gene (reference sequence). There are 13 residues in the CDR3. V was pared by 3 bases and J by 4 bases, with 9 bases between. Here the CDR3 DNA reads TGTGCCAGCAGCTTTGGTGGGAGAGAGACCCAGTACTTC. Amino acid sequence: CASSFGGRETQYF.

The CDR3 nucleotides read TGTGCCAGCAGTTTTAGCGGGAGAGGAACCGGGGAGCTGTTTTTT. Its protein product is CASSFSGRGTGELFF. The chain couples TRBV12-3 or TRBV12-4 to TRBJ2-2; 9 nucleotides match TRBD2. V lost 3 bases and J lost 5; bases outside the gene matches: 4. The CDR3 is 15 amino acids.

This clonotype was counted only a few times. CDR3 sequence: CSVGGTGGRTDTQYF. As DNA, the CDR3 is TGCAGCGTTGGAGGGACAGGGGGTCGAACAGATACGCAGTATTTT. The rearrangement links TRBV29-1 to TRBJ2-3, with 11 bases lining up with TRBD1. The ends lost 4 bases at V and 3 bases at J; junction bases unmatched: 6. Germline loops: CDR1 SQVTM, CDR2 ANQGSEA. The CDR3 length is 15 residues.

The chain joins TRBV12-3 or TRBV12-4 to TRBJ2-2, with a tentative D call TRBD2 (6 bases). Trimming removed 7 bases from V and 1 base from J, with 13 bases in between. This CDR3 region has 15 residues. The CDR3 is CASKRNGGNTGELFF. CDR3 nucleotides: TGTGCCAGCAAGAGGAACGGGGGGAACACCGGGGAGCTGTTTTTT.

In its sample, this clonotype was seen a few times. The chain has TRBV7-3 and TRBJ2-1; 8 positions agree with TRBD1. Germline-derived CDR1 and CDR2 are SGHTA and FQGTGA. V lost 4 bases to trimming and J lost 10 bases; unmatched junction nucleotides: 9. The CDR3 length is 14 residues. DNA of the CDR3: TGTGCCAGCAGCTCGACAGGGGCTGAGCGGGAGCAGTTCTTC. The encoded protein is CASSSTGAEREQFF.

CDR3: CASSPVGGMEEKLFF. CDR3 in DNA: TGTGCCAGCAGCCCTGTTGGGGGAATGGAGGAAAAACTGTTTTTT. The gene calls are TRBV5-6 and TRBJ1-4; a possible D gene is TRBD1 (5 bases). Germline V gene sequence: CDR1 SGHDT, CDR2 YYEEEE. CDR3 length equals 15 residues. Trimming removed 4 bases at V and 8 bases at J, with 18 bases between. The entire variable domain, with the rest obtained from reference TRBV5-6 and TRBJ1-4, is as follows: DAGVTQSPTHLIKTRGQQVTLRCSPKSGHDTVSWYQQALGQGPQFIFQYYEEEERQRGNFPDRFSGHQFPNYSSELNVNALLLGDSALYLCASSPVGGMEEKLFFGSGTQLSVL.

This clonotype was seen only a few times. The chain has TRBV7-9 and TRBJ2-1, with 12 nucleotides matching TRBD1. CDR1 SEHNR and CDR2 FQNEAQ come from the germline V gene (reference sequence). V shed 6 bases, J shed 8 bases, and the junction held 14 bases outside the gene matches. This CDR3 comprises 17 residues. Here the CDR3 DNA reads TGTGCCAGCAGTTTTATAACGGGACAGGGGGCGTTTGATGAGCAGTTCTTC. Encoded protein: CASSFITGQGAFDEQFF. The full variable domain, in which reference TRBV7-9 and TRBJ2-1 provide the parts outside the CDR3, is DTGVSQNPRHKITKRGQNVTFRCDPISEHNRLYWYRQTLGQGPEFLTYFQNEAQLEKSRLLSDRFSAERPKGSFSTLEIQRTEQGDSAMYLCASSFITGQGAFDEQFFGPGTRLTVL.

The DNA of the CDR3 is TGTGCCAGCAGCCGTGGAGATGACGAGCAGTACTTC. Its translation is CASSRGDDEQYF. The chain is built from TRBV5-5 and TRBJ2-7, with D uncertain. The CDR3 has 12 amino acids. Looked up from germline, CDR1 is SGHKS and CDR2 is YYEKEE (reference sequence). V was trimmed by 4 bases and J by 5 bases, leaving 10 bases between them.

This clonotype is a singleton in its sample. The V and J genes are TRBV7-3 and TRBJ1-1; D is perhaps TRBD1 (6 bases). Trimming shortened V by 2 bases and J by 10 bases, and 17 bases separated the two germline ends. CDR1 is SGHTA and CDR2 is FQGTGA in the germline V gene. This CDR3 region has 14 residues. The chain's CDR3 is CASSLGGPGIVAFF. In DNA, the CDR3 is TGTGCCAGCAGCTTAGGGGGGCCGGGGATAGTAGCTTTCTTT.

This sequence joins TRBV3-1 and TRBJ2-6; D is perhaps TRBD2 (6 bases). The V end was cut by 4 bases, the J end by 2 bases, with 18 bases between. The CDR3 runs 18 residues. The germline V gene has CDR1 LGHDT and CDR2 YNNKEL (reference sequence). In DNA form, the CDR3 reads TGTGCCAGCAGCCTGATGGGAGGCGGAACCGCTGGGGCCAACGTCCTGACTTTC. Its protein product is CASSLMGGGTAGANVLTF.

The V gene is TRBV12-3 or TRBV12-4, the J gene TRBJ2-5; TRBD2 matches 13 bases. CDR3 length equals 15 residues. With 6 bases clipped from V and 5 bases from J, the junction kept 6 bases outside the gene matches. The CDR3 is CASSRRTSGSETQYF. The CDR3 bases are TGTGCCAGCAGCCGCAGGACTAGCGGGAGTGAGACCCAGTACTTC.

This clonotype was detected many times. The chain uses TRBV2 and TRBJ2-3; 10 bases map to TRBD2. CDR1 and CDR2 from the germline V gene are SNHLY and FYNNEI. Trimming at V came to 5 bases and at J to 3 bases, leaving 8 bases not matched to a gene. The CDR3 has 16 amino acids. Here the CDR3 reads CASSPGLAGVTDTQYF. The CDR3 DNA follows: TGTGCCAGCAGTCCGGGGCTAGCGGGAGTTACAGATACGCAGTATTTT.

This clonotype was seen a few times. The chain has TRBV12-3 or TRBV12-4 and TRBJ2-5; a weak D match, TRBD1 (6 bases). This CDR3 is 16 amino acids long. Deletions cut 3 bases from V and 5 bases from J, with 19 bases between. In DNA, the CDR3 is TGTGCCAGCAGTTTGGGAGTACTATCTCAGGGGGAGACCCAGTACTTC. This codes for CASSLGVLSQGETQYF.

The CDR3 sequence is CSVGPGLVSYNEQFF. The CDR3 DNA reads as TGCAGCGTAGGACCCGGACTGGTCTCCTACAATGAGCAGTTCTTC. The V gene is TRBV29-1, the J gene TRBJ2-1; D possibly corresponds to TRBD2 (5 bases). V gave up 6 bases and J gave up 0 bases, with 15 bases separating them. Germline V gene lookup returns CDR1 SQVTM and CDR2 ANQGSEA. The length of the CDR3 is 15 residues.

In its sample, this clonotype was seen a few times. V usage is TRBV20-1 and J usage is TRBJ2-1; TRBD2 matches at 7 bases. Germline V lookup: CDR1 DFQATT, CDR2 SNEGSKA (reference sequence). After removal of 4 bases from V and 1 base from J, the junction contained 7 bases not matched to a gene. The CDR3 loop spans 15 amino acids. DNA of the CDR3: TGCAGTGCTACCCTCGGGCGGGAGTCCTACAATGAGCAGTTCTTC. It codes for CSATLGRESYNEQFF.

J is TRBJ2-5 and V is TRBV6-5; the D call may be TRBD1 or TRBD2 (5 bases each). V was pared by 6 bases and J by 4 bases, with 18 bases between. The CDR3 totals 15 residues. The germline V gene has CDR1 MNHEY and CDR2 SVGAGI. CDR3 sequence: CASRRISGTGETQYF. Here the CDR3 DNA reads TGTGCCAGCAGGCGGATATCCGGGACGGGAGAGACCCAGTACTTC.

This rearrangement joins TRBV5-6 to TRBJ2-5; 9 bases match TRBD2. This CDR3 contains 14 residues. Germline values: CDR1 SGHDT, CDR2 YYEEEE. V was clipped by 2 bases and J by 4 bases; unmatched bases: 3. CDR3 nucleotides: TGTGCCAGCAGCTTTCCAGCGGGAGGAGAGACCCAGTACTTC. Translated, it gives CASSFPAGGETQYF.

The sample holds a few counts of this clonotype. The chain couples TRBV11-2 to TRBJ2-1, with 8 bases fitting TRBD1. The CDR3 loop spans 15 amino acids. Germline V CDR1 and CDR2: SGHAT, FQNNGV. The V segment lost 5 bases and the J segment 4 bases; nucleotides outside the gene matches: 7. The CDR3 sequence is CASSPDRVIYNEQFF. The CDR3 nucleotides read TGTGCCAGCAGCCCGGACAGGGTTATATACAATGAGCAGTTCTTC.